The rows below give T cell receptor beta chains drawn from one sample of a study of blood T cell repertoires in COVID-19. The assay was immunoSEQ multiplex PCR, and TCRdb's table has in-frame clones only and misses some. The sample includes about 110,000 clones, more than 75% seen only once; the top ten take around 3.4%. Sequenced input: peripheral blood. All receptors come from a man aged 40-49 years with acute or convalescent COVID-19. Both conserved end residues are trimmed from each CDR3. Clone sizes are given selectively: once, few, many, or a class where the clone is expanded.

CDR3aa,j_gene,abundance,v_gene
ASSQDSATGGNQPQH,TRBJ1-5,.,TRBV4-3
ASSTRTGTGYGYT,TRBJ1-2,.,TRBV7-8
ASSGTGERPQH,TRBJ1-5,once,TRBV6-2/TRBV6-3
ASSEPASGGFYEQY,TRBJ2-7,.,TRBV2
ASSGRTEETQY,TRBJ2-5,.,TRBV7-2
ASSLGALGYEQY,TRBJ2-7,.,TRBV27
ASSITPRRGADNEQF,TRBJ2-1,.,TRBV19
ASSVLGRNTEAF,TRBJ1-1,.,TRBV9
ASSQRWLAEQKSTDTQY,TRBJ2-3,.,TRBV2
AIPNRGCSDRGSSNQPQH,TRBJ1-5,.,TRBV21-1
ASRLAGVELF,TRBJ2-2,few,TRBV2
ASSQDRVEFILGNTIY,TRBJ1-3,once,TRBV4-1
ASSIPAGAQGATYGYT,TRBJ1-2,.,TRBV19
ASTREWGGPQY,TRBJ2-3,.,TRBV2
AISENTGVGSDTQY,TRBJ2-3,.,TRBV10-3
ASSLGTGAHRYEQY,TRBJ2-7,.,TRBV5-1
ASSDGIDGGSAQY,TRBJ2-5,.,TRBV7-2
ASSQPSGGAADTQY,TRBJ2-3,.,TRBV4-1
ASSLNQADTQY,TRBJ2-3,.,TRBV11-1
ASSFDRDEQY,TRBJ2-7,once,TRBV7-9
SVNRGDNEQF,TRBJ2-1,once,TRBV29-1
AWIPLSSYEQY,TRBJ2-7,.,TRBV30
ASSLALSGRGNSYEQY,TRBJ2-7,.,TRBV7-8
SVVRDRQAF,TRBJ1-1,once,TRBV29-1
SVEEYLGGVDTQY,TRBJ2-3,.,TRBV29-1
AISDGTGEDTQY,TRBJ2-3,.,TRBV10-3
ASSTRGYTEAF,TRBJ1-1,.,TRBV7-2
ASSLSGGPSEQY,TRBJ2-7,.,TRBV14
ASSPQGSSGNTIY,TRBJ1-3,.,TRBV7-9
ASSIALDRPYT,TRBJ1-2,.,TRBV7-9
ASSLADKGQPSGDTQY,TRBJ2-3,once,TRBV5-1
ASSQAHRGPPNYGYT,TRBJ1-2,.,TRBV14
ASSLGRGLNTGELF,TRBJ2-2,few,TRBV5-4
ASSLRGAASSYEQY,TRBJ2-7,.,TRBV7-2
ASNNAGDYEQY,TRBJ2-7,.,TRBV6-5
ASSALSGTGNNSPLH,TRBJ1-6,.,TRBV9
ASSLRGALRGYNEQF,TRBJ2-1,once,TRBV5-1
ASSSDREVETQY,TRBJ2-5,few,TRBV6-2/TRBV6-3
ASSLEQGAASEQF,TRBJ2-1,.,TRBV11-1
ASSQAPTSGGAWTQY,TRBJ2-5,.,TRBV4-1
ASSALAGEYNEQF,TRBJ2-1,.,TRBV6-4
ATSEGDSRSETQY,TRBJ2-5,.,TRBV24-1
ASSYGAGGRYNEQF,TRBJ2-1,.,TRBV6-2/TRBV6-3
ASSLKATGVGEQY,TRBJ2-7,.,TRBV27
ASRQGEVTEAF,TRBJ1-1,.,TRBV6-5
ASTKFGGTEAF,TRBJ1-1,.,TRBV19
ASSLERSGGTQY,TRBJ2-5,.,TRBV7-2
ASSSGRTSVMDYNEQF,TRBJ2-1,.,TRBV5-1
ASLDRRAGELF,TRBJ2-2,.,TRBV5-1
ASSPLTGANTEAF,TRBJ1-1,.,TRBV11-2
ASSSTGGSNQPQH,TRBJ1-5,.,TRBV7-3
ASSYTGQGEQFGTGELF,TRBJ2-2,.,TRBV4-1
ASSDQTGSDEKLF,TRBJ1-4,.,TRBV2